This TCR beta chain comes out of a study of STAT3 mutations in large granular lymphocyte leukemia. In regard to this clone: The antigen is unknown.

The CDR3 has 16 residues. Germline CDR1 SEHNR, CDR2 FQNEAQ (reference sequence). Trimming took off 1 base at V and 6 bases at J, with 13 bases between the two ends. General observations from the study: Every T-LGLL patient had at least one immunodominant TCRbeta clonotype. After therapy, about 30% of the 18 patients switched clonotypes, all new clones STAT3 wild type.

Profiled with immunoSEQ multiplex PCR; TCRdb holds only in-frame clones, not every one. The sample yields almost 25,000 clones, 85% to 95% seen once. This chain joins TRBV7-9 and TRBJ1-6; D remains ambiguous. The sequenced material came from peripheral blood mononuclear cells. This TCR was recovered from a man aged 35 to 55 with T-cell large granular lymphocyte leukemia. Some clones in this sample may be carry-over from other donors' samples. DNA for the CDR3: TGTGCCAGCAGCTTAGGGGCAGGCGGCGCTAATTCACCCCTCCACTTT. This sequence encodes CASSLGAGGANSPLHF. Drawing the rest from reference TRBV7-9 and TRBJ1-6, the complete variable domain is DTGVSQNPRHKITKRGQNVTFRCDPISEHNRLYWYRQTLGQGPEFLTYFQNEAQLEKSRLLSDRFSAERPKGSFSTLEIQRTEQGDSAMYLCASSLGAGGANSPLHFGNGTRLTVT.